This T cell receptor (beta chain) was sequenced for a study of patients and donors after allogeneic stem cell transplantation. TCRdb re-derived calls from the RT-PCR reads in MiXCR, one entry per CDR3 protein. In the table there are 90,000 to 130,000 distinct CDR3 sequences, 35% of which are singletons. Per the germline V gene, CDR1 is LGHNA and CDR2 is YSLEER. This CDR3 has 16 amino acids. Trimming shortened V by 4 bases and J by 4 bases, and 16 bases separated the two germline ends. V and J are TRBV4-3 and TRBJ1-4; the D gene is possibly TRBD1 (6 bases). The sequencing sample was made of blood, either unsorted or a sorted T cell fraction (not recorded which). This TCR was recovered from a human donor who was either an allogeneic HSCT recipient or a stem cell or donor lymphocyte infusion donor (not recorded which). It is not recorded whose cells these are; they may come from a transplant donor. The CDR3 DNA reads TGCGCCAGCAGCCCCCGAGGGAACAGGGATAATGAAAAACTGTTTTTT. Its protein product is CASSPRGNRDNEKLFF.